What follows are 14 T cell receptor beta chains derived from one specimen sequenced in a study of T cells in localized non-small cell lung cancer. The assay was immunoSEQ multiplex PCR, and TCRdb's table has in-frame clones only and misses some. Of around 70,000 clones listed, approximately 87% were seen once; the top ten hold just over 20%. This specimen was peripheral blood, taken before any cancer treatment. All receptors come from a male donor aged 60 or over with stage III squamous cell lung carcinoma.

The J gene is TRBJ1-1, the V gene TRBV7-2; D is perhaps TRBD1 (5 bases). The CDR3 consists of 13 residues. V lost 5 bases, J lost 5 bases, and 12 bases lay in between. Looked up from germline, CDR1 is SGHTA and CDR2 is FQGNSA. In DNA form, the CDR3 reads TGTGCCAGCAGCACTCAGGGTAATACTGAAGCTTTCTTT. This sequence encodes CASSTQGNTEAFF.

The V call is TRBV29-1, the J call TRBJ2-1; D ambiguous. The CDR3 is made up of 13 amino acids. The V gene lost 3 bases and the J gene lost 6 bases, with 12 bases spanning the gap. Germline CDR1 SQVTM, CDR2 ANQGSEA. This CDR3 reads CSVDLAGGNEQFF. The DNA of the CDR3 is TGCAGCGTTGATCTGGCAGGTGGCAATGAGCAGTTCTTC.

This chain connects TRBV4-3 to TRBJ2-1; 10 bases match TRBD2. J lost 2 bases, V lost 1 base, and 5 bases had no gene match. The CDR3 length is 17 residues. Germline V lookup: CDR1 LGHNA, CDR2 YSLEER. DNA of the CDR3: TGCGCCAGCAGCCAAGTCTCTAGCGGGGGCACCTACAATGAGCAGTTCTTC. Its translation: CASSQVSSGGTYNEQFF.

The chain has TRBV4-3 and TRBJ2-3, with unresolved D. Germline loops: CDR1 LGHNA, CDR2 YSLEER. The CDR3 loop spans 17 amino acids. Trimming stripped 0 bases from V and 0 bases from J, with 13 bases between. The CDR3 nucleotides are TGCGCCAGCAGCCAAGATTTTACACCATCTAGCACAGATACGCAGTATTTT. Its translation is CASSQDFTPSSTDTQYF.

This chain joins TRBV29-1 and TRBJ1-1; D is unresolved. The CDR3 totals 15 residues. CDR1 is SQVTM and CDR2 is ANQGSEA in the germline V gene. V was shortened by 2 bases and J by 4 bases, with 17 bases between the two germline ends. CDR3 region: CSVERAQLVGTEAFF. As DNA, the CDR3 is TGCAGCGTTGAACGAGCCCAGTTGGTCGGCACTGAAGCTTTCTTT.

The chain has TRBV4-3 and TRBJ2-7; TRBD2 might be the D (5 bases). There are 13 residues in the CDR3. Germline V gene data show CDR1 as LGHNA and CDR2 as YSLEER. Trimming removed 0 bases from V and 5 bases from J, with 8 bases in between. The CDR3 nucleotides are TGCGCCAGCAGCCAAGAGTACGGGGACGAGCAGTACTTC. Translation: CASSQEYGDEQYF.

The chain couples TRBV5-1 to TRBJ2-1; D may match TRBD1 or TRBD2 (5 bases each). The CDR3 totals 14 residues. V was trimmed by 6 bases and J by 6 bases, leaving 16 bases between them. Germline V gives CDR1 SGHRS, CDR2 YFSETQ. This CDR3 reads CASTTSPGANEQFF. Written as DNA, the CDR3 is TGCGCCAGCACCACGAGCCCCGGGGCCAATGAGCAGTTCTTC.

The chain employs TRBV19 and TRBJ1-6; 8 nucleotides align to TRBD1. The CDR3 runs to 13 residues. CDR1 and CDR2 from the germline V gene are LNHDA and SQIVND (reference sequence). V trimming: 5 bases; J trimming: 10 bases; junction bases outside the gene matches: 4. CDR3 in amino acids: CASSPTGDSPLHF. The CDR3, as DNA: TGTGCCAGTAGTCCGACAGGGGACTCACCCCTCCACTTT.

The chain uses TRBV10-3 and TRBJ1-3; the D is unclear. V lost 2 bases to trimming and J lost 0 bases, with 8 bases between them. The V gene's germline CDR1 is ENHRY and CDR2 SYGVKD. This CDR3 has 15 amino acids. CDR3 sequence reads: CAISERDSSGNTIYF. In DNA, the CDR3 is TGTGCCATCAGTGAGCGGGATAGCTCTGGAAACACCATATATTTT.

V and J are TRBV4-1 and TRBJ1-2; D is unresolved. Germline values: CDR1 MGHRA, CDR2 YSYEKL. There are 12 residues in the CDR3. V was clipped by 4 bases and J by 4 bases, with 7 bases between them. The DNA for the CDR3 is TGCGCCAGCAGCCGAGGCCTCTATGGCTACACCTTC. Translation: CASSRGLYGYTF.

This chain links TRBV5-1 with TRBJ2-1; TRBD2 matches 9 bases. The CDR3 contains 15 residues. Germline V gene sequence: CDR1 SGHRS, CDR2 YFSETQ. V shed 4 bases, J shed 5 bases, and the junction held 7 bases outside the gene matches. CDR3 protein: CASSAGTSPNNEQFF. DNA for the CDR3: TGCGCCAGCAGCGCCGGGACTAGCCCAAACAATGAGCAGTTCTTC.

The CDR3 coding sequence is TGTGCCAGCAGCCTAGAAAGGGGACGGAGGGAGCCCCAGCATTTT. Translating it yields CASSLERGRREPQHF. This sequence joins TRBV4-2 and TRBJ1-5; tentatively, D is TRBD1 (5 bases). V was clipped by 4 bases and J by 8 bases, with 18 bases between them. The CDR3 is 15 amino acids. The germline CDR1 and CDR2 sequences are LGHNA and YNFKEQ.

This clone was counted only a few times. The chain links TRBV7-3 to TRBJ1-1; a possible D gene is TRBD1 (6 bases). The ends were cut back, 2 bases at V and 2 bases at J, with 9 bases in the middle. CDR1 and CDR2 (germline): SGHTA, FQGTGA. This CDR3 has 14 amino acids. The DNA for the CDR3 is TGTGCCAGCAGCTTAGGGGGCGGCAACACTGAAGCTTTCTTT. Amino acids: CASSLGGGNTEAFF.

V gene TRBV7-9 combines with J gene TRBJ2-3, with 10 bases fitting TRBD2. Per germline, CDR1 SEHNR and CDR2 FQNEAQ (reference sequence). This CDR3 contains 17 residues. J was trimmed by 2 bases and V by 3 bases; bases with no gene match: 8. CDR3 residues: CASSLGLAGGNTDTQYF. CDR3 DNA sequence: TGTGCCAGCAGCTTGGGATTAGCGGGGGGAAACACAGATACGCAGTATTTT.